This is a list of T cell receptor beta chains from one sample in a study of CD8+ T cells in alopecia areata. Sequencing was performed with immunoSEQ multiplex PCR; in TCRdb, only in-frame clones are kept and a portion is missing. The data show approximately 280,000 clones, over 45% seen once. Sequenced here: CD4+ T cells sorted from blood, sampled at week 24, from a patient treated with tofacitinib. The receptors stem from a human donor with alopecia areata. The CDR3 runs from the conserved cysteine through the conserved F or W. D genes are given only for firm matches. Expanded clones get a size class; other rows say once, few or many, or leave the size out.

clone_size: -
j_call: TRBJ2-3
d_call: -
v_call: TRBV11-2
cdr3_aa: CASSLDQNTDTQYF
cdr3_nt: TGTGCCAGCAGCTTGGACCAAAACACAGATACGCAGTATTTT

clone_size: -
j_call: TRBJ1-1
d_call: -
v_call: TRBV30
cdr3_aa: CAWSTRTTLRIAFF
cdr3_nt: TGTGCCTGGAGTACCCGGACAACCCTGAGAATAGCTTTCTTT

clone_size: few
j_call: TRBJ1-1
d_call: -
v_call: TRBV20-1
cdr3_aa: CSVSPNTEAFF
cdr3_nt: TGCAGTGTATCGCCCAACACTGAAGCTTTCTTT

clone_size: -
j_call: TRBJ2-1
d_call: TRBD1
v_call: TRBV9
cdr3_aa: CASSVAQGASEQFF
cdr3_nt: TGTGCCAGCAGCGTGGCACAGGGGGCGAGTGAGCAGTTCTTC

clone_size: -
j_call: TRBJ2-1
d_call: TRBD1
v_call: TRBV20-1
cdr3_aa: CSRQGAREQFF
cdr3_nt: TGCAGTCGACAGGGGGCGCGTGAGCAGTTCTTC

clone_size: -
j_call: TRBJ2-7
d_call: TRBD1
v_call: TRBV30
cdr3_aa: CAWMARGGFGFSDEQYF
cdr3_nt: TGTGCCTGGATGGCGCGAGGGGGCTTTGGTTTTAGCGACGAGCAGTACTTC

clone_size: -
j_call: TRBJ1-4
d_call: TRBD1
v_call: TRBV27
cdr3_aa: CASPVGQGPEKLFF
cdr3_nt: TGTGCCAGCCCCGTCGGACAGGGCCCTGAAAAACTGTTTTTT

clone_size: -
j_call: TRBJ1-1
d_call: -
v_call: TRBV30
cdr3_aa: CAWSRINTEAFF
cdr3_nt: TGTGCCTGGAGCAGGATCAACACTGAAGCTTTCTTT

clone_size: -
j_call: TRBJ2-1
d_call: -
v_call: TRBV7-7
cdr3_aa: CASSLGVSSYNEQFF
cdr3_nt: TGTGCTAGCAGCTTAGGTGTGAGCTCCTACAATGAGCAGTTCTTC

clone_size: -
j_call: TRBJ2-1
d_call: TRBD2
v_call: TRBV2
cdr3_aa: CASSTSGGYEQFF
cdr3_nt: TGTGCCAGCAGCACTAGCGGGGGGTATGAGCAGTTCTTC

clone_size: -
j_call: TRBJ2-3
d_call: -
v_call: TRBV15
cdr3_aa: CATSRHVGRNTQYF
cdr3_nt: TGTGCCACCAGCAGGCATGTGGGGAGGAATACGCAGTATTTT

clone_size: few
j_call: TRBJ2-1
d_call: TRBD1
v_call: TRBV4-1
cdr3_aa: CASRTPGQGATDEQFF
cdr3_nt: TGCGCCAGCAGAACCCCGGGACAGGGGGCTACAGATGAGCAGTTCTTC

clone_size: -
j_call: TRBJ2-1
d_call: TRBD2
v_call: TRBV6-1
cdr3_aa: CASSALAGYNEQFF
cdr3_nt: TGTGCCAGCAGTGCCCTAGCGGGCTACAATGAGCAGTTCTTC

clone_size: -
j_call: TRBJ1-2
d_call: -
v_call: TRBV4-3
cdr3_aa: CASSQGTGGYGYTF
cdr3_nt: TGCGCCAGCAGCCAAGGCACAGGTGGTTATGGCTACACCTTC

clone_size: once
j_call: TRBJ1-6
d_call: TRBD1
v_call: TRBV4-1
cdr3_aa: CASSQEGGQGPSPLHF
cdr3_nt: TGCGCCAGCAGCCAAGAAGGAGGACAGGGCCCTTCACCCCTCCACTTT

clone_size: -
j_call: TRBJ1-6
d_call: -
v_call: TRBV27
cdr3_aa: CASSWEGTNNSPLHF
cdr3_nt: TGTGCCAGCAGTTGGGAGGGGACAAATAATTCACCCCTCCACTTT

clone_size: few
j_call: TRBJ2-6
d_call: -
v_call: TRBV4-1
cdr3_aa: CASSLGPSGANVLTF
cdr3_nt: TGCGCCAGCAGCCTCGGACCTAGTGGGGCCAACGTCCTGACTTTC

clone_size: -
j_call: TRBJ2-1
d_call: -
v_call: TRBV30
cdr3_aa: CAWSPARHNEQFF
cdr3_nt: TGTGCCTGGAGTCCCGCCCGGCACAATGAGCAGTTCTTC

clone_size: -
j_call: TRBJ2-7
d_call: -
v_call: TRBV27
cdr3_aa: CASSQGVSYEQYF
cdr3_nt: TGTGCCAGCAGTCAAGGGGTCTCCTACGAGCAGTACTTC

clone_size: -
j_call: TRBJ2-4
d_call: TRBD2
v_call: TRBV10-3
cdr3_aa: CAISDGGGDFSIQYF
cdr3_nt: TGTGCCATCAGTGACGGCGGGGGTGATTTCAGCATTCAGTACTTC

clone_size: -
j_call: TRBJ2-4
d_call: TRBD2
v_call: TRBV4-1
cdr3_aa: CASSQDGADLAGGRLAKNIQYF
cdr3_nt: TGCGCCAGCAGCCAAGATGGGGCGGATCTAGCGGGGGGCCGACTAGCCAAAAACATTCAGTACTTC

clone_size: once
j_call: TRBJ2-7
d_call: TRBD1
v_call: TRBV29-1
cdr3_aa: CSVTRTGGAQYF
cdr3_nt: TGCAGCGTTACCCGGACAGGGGGCGCCCAGTACTTC

clone_size: -
j_call: TRBJ2-3
d_call: -
v_call: TRBV7-9
cdr3_aa: CASSLGGGHTDTQYF
cdr3_nt: TGTGCCAGCAGCTTAGGCGGGGGCCACACAGATACGCAGTATTTT

clone_size: few
j_call: TRBJ1-1
d_call: -
v_call: TRBV19
cdr3_aa: CASSIRFLLIAFF
cdr3_nt: TGTGCCAGTAGTATTCGGTTCCTCCTGATAGCTTTCTTT

clone_size: once
j_call: TRBJ1-2
d_call: TRBD1
v_call: TRBV4-1
cdr3_aa: CASSLRDRGYGYTF
cdr3_nt: TGCGCCAGCAGCCTACGGGACAGGGGTTATGGCTACACCTTC

clone_size: once
j_call: TRBJ2-3
d_call: -
v_call: TRBV5-1
cdr3_aa: CASSLDSSTDTQYF
cdr3_nt: TGCGCCAGCAGCTTGGACAGCAGCACAGATACGCAGTATTTT

clone_size: few
j_call: TRBJ2-1
d_call: -
v_call: TRBV30
cdr3_aa: CAWSVHGSGEQFF
cdr3_nt: TGTGCCTGGAGTGTACACGGCTCCGGTGAGCAGTTCTTC

clone_size: few
j_call: TRBJ1-1
d_call: -
v_call: TRBV29-1
cdr3_aa: CSVRGDGDTEAFF
cdr3_nt: TGCAGCGTTCGAGGGGACGGTGACACTGAAGCTTTCTTT

clone_size: -
j_call: TRBJ2-1
d_call: -
v_call: TRBV11-1
cdr3_aa: CASSSPGPGRTNEQFF
cdr3_nt: TGTGCCAGCAGCTCTCCTGGACCGGGACGGACGAATGAGCAGTTCTTC

clone_size: few
j_call: TRBJ2-5
d_call: TRBD2
v_call: TRBV7-2
cdr3_aa: CASSLQGLLQETQYF
cdr3_nt: TGTGCCAGCAGCTTACAGGGACTACTTCAAGAGACCCAGTACTTC

clone_size: -
j_call: TRBJ2-2
d_call: TRBD1
v_call: TRBV5-6
cdr3_aa: CASRRDRGYTGELFF
cdr3_nt: TGTGCCAGCAGAAGGGACAGGGGGTACACCGGGGAGCTGTTTTTT

clone_size: few
j_call: TRBJ2-5
d_call: -
v_call: TRBV29-1
cdr3_aa: CSVEARLVKETQYF
cdr3_nt: TGCAGCGTTGAAGCACGACTGGTGAAAGAGACCCAGTACTTC

clone_size: -
j_call: TRBJ2-1
d_call: -
v_call: TRBV30
cdr3_aa: CAWSVAGLFNEQFF
cdr3_nt: TGTGCCTGGAGTGTAGCGGGTTTATTCAATGAGCAGTTCTTC

clone_size: -
j_call: TRBJ2-5
d_call: TRBD1
v_call: TRBV7-2
cdr3_aa: CASSFRTGRGETQYF
cdr3_nt: TGTGCCAGCAGCTTCAGGACAGGCAGAGGAGAGACCCAGTACTTC

clone_size: -
j_call: TRBJ2-2
d_call: -
v_call: TRBV6-5
cdr3_aa: CASSSLGGELFF
cdr3_nt: TGTGCCAGCAGCTCCTTGGGCGGGGAGCTGTTTTTT

clone_size: -
j_call: TRBJ2-1
d_call: TRBD2
v_call: TRBV7-2
cdr3_aa: CASTPSGGPNEQFF
cdr3_nt: TGTGCCAGCACACCTAGCGGGGGGCCCAATGAGCAGTTCTTC

clone_size: -
j_call: TRBJ1-6
d_call: -
v_call: TRBV5-6
cdr3_aa: CASSLSSGTYSPLHF
cdr3_nt: TGTGCCAGCAGCTTGAGCTCCGGGACCTATTCACCCCTCCACTTT

clone_size: -
j_call: TRBJ2-3
d_call: -
v_call: TRBV20-1
cdr3_aa: CSARVGDTQYF
cdr3_nt: TGCAGTGCTAGAGTTGGGGATACGCAGTATTTT

clone_size: -
j_call: TRBJ2-7
d_call: -
v_call: TRBV5-5
cdr3_aa: CASSLSEGSYEQYF
cdr3_nt: TGTGCCAGCAGCTTGTCTGAGGGCTCCTACGAGCAGTACTTC

clone_size: -
j_call: TRBJ2-3
d_call: TRBD2
v_call: TRBV5-6
cdr3_aa: CASSSREGKQGGTDTQYF
cdr3_nt: TGTGCCAGCAGCTCACGGGAGGGCAAACAAGGGGGCACAGATACGCAGTATTTT

clone_size: -
j_call: TRBJ1-5
d_call: -
v_call: TRBV29-1
cdr3_aa: CSVTLGFDQPQHF
cdr3_nt: TGCAGCGTTACTTTAGGGTTTGATCAGCCCCAGCATTTT

clone_size: -
j_call: TRBJ2-5
d_call: -
v_call: TRBV29-1
cdr3_aa: CSVARGGEQETQYF
cdr3_nt: TGCAGCGTAGCGAGGGGGGGAGAGCAAGAGACCCAGTACTTC

clone_size: -
j_call: TRBJ1-4
d_call: TRBD1
v_call: TRBV30
cdr3_aa: CAWSRGQNEKLFF
cdr3_nt: TGTGCCTGGAGCCGGGGACAGAATGAAAAACTGTTTTTT

clone_size: -
j_call: TRBJ2-1
d_call: -
v_call: TRBV29-1
cdr3_aa: CSVASVVEQFF
cdr3_nt: TGCAGCGTTGCCTCTGTCGTAGAGCAGTTCTTC

clone_size: -
j_call: TRBJ1-3
d_call: -
v_call: TRBV2
cdr3_aa: CASSVDTIYF
cdr3_nt: TGTGCCAGCTCCGTGGACACCATATATTTT

clone_size: once
j_call: TRBJ2-6
d_call: TRBD2
v_call: TRBV7-2
cdr3_aa: CASSSRSGIGANVLTF
cdr3_nt: TGTGCCAGCAGTTCTAGAAGCGGGATAGGGGCCAACGTCCTGACTTTC

clone_size: many
j_call: TRBJ1-4
d_call: TRBD1
v_call: TRBV14
cdr3_aa: CASSRKPGQPEKLFF
cdr3_nt: TGTGCCAGCAGCCGTAAACCGGGACAGCCCGAAAAACTGTTTTTT

clone_size: -
j_call: TRBJ2-7
d_call: TRBD2
v_call: TRBV4-3
cdr3_aa: CASSLRRGGGALYEQYF
cdr3_nt: TGCGCCAGCAGCCTCCGTCGGGGCGGGGGGGCCCTCTACGAGCAGTACTTC

clone_size: once
j_call: TRBJ2-7
d_call: TRBD1
v_call: TRBV29-1
cdr3_aa: CSVEKGQGSSYEQYF
cdr3_nt: TGCAGCGTTGAAAAGGGACAGGGAAGCTCCTACGAGCAGTACTTC

clone_size: few
j_call: TRBJ1-6
d_call: TRBD1
v_call: TRBV5-4
cdr3_aa: CASSLAGTGGNSPLHF
cdr3_nt: TGTGCCAGCAGCTTGGCCGGGACAGGGGGTAATTCACCCCTCCACTTT

clone_size: -
j_call: TRBJ2-7
d_call: TRBD1
v_call: TRBV30
cdr3_aa: CAWSPDRGSYEQYF
cdr3_nt: TGTGCCTGGAGTCCAGACAGGGGCTCCTACGAGCAGTACTTC

clone_size: -
j_call: TRBJ1-6
d_call: -
v_call: TRBV10-3
cdr3_aa: CAISDWASYNSPLHF
cdr3_nt: TGTGCCATCAGTGACTGGGCCTCCTATAATTCACCCCTCCACTTT

clone_size: -
j_call: TRBJ1-1
d_call: TRBD1
v_call: TRBV2
cdr3_aa: CASRPTGVAEAFF
cdr3_nt: TGTGCCAGCAGACCGACAGGGGTGGCGGAAGCTTTCTTT